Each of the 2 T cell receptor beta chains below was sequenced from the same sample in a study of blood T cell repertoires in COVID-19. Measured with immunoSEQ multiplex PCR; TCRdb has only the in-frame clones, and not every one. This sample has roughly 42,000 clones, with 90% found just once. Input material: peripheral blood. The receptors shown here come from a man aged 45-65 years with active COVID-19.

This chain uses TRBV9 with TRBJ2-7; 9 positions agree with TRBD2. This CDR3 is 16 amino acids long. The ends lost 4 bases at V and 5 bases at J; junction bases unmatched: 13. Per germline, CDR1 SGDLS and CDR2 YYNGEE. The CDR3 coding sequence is TGTGCCAGCAGCCCCCCTCTCTCAGCGGGGGGCCACGAGCAGTACTTC. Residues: CASSPPLSAGGHEQYF.

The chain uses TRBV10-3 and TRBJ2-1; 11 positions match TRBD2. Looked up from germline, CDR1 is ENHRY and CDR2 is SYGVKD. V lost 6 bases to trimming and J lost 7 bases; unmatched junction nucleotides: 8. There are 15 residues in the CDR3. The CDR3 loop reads CAISTGTSGPNEQFF. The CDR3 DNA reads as TGTGCCATCAGCACCGGGACTAGCGGCCCGAATGAGCAGTTCTTC.